What follows is one T cell receptor (beta chain) and its context. The sample belongs to a study of response to subunit inactivated influenza vaccine. V dropped 4 bases and J dropped 3 bases, with 15 bases sitting between them. Germline loops: CDR1 MNHEY, CDR2 SVGAGI. The CDR3 is 15 amino acids. TCRdb reanalysed the RT-PCR reads using MiXCR and keeps one entry per CDR3 protein. The table shows about 570,000 distinct CDR3 sequences, with about 11% occurring only once. This same sample was also part of a study on T cells expressing NK-cell markers. Per that study: For TCR beta, cDNA was produced by 5'RACE template switching with UMIs. Only alpha-beta TCR T cells were sorted in several experiments, using an anti-gamma-delta TCR antibody.

The material was PBMCs from blood, obtained on the day of vaccination. The chain combines TRBV6-5 with TRBJ1-1; D unclear. This clonotype originated in a man aged 45 to 65 who received an inactivated influenza vaccine. The CDR3 DNA sequence: TGTGCCAGCAGTTCCCCGTGGGGTGGAGACACTGAAGCTTTCTTT. Its translation: CASSSPWGGDTEAFF.